Here is one T cell receptor (beta chain) with its context. Original data processing: Estimated nucleated cell counts came from reference gene primer amplification. Generated by immunoSEQ multiplex PCR, the TCRdb table keeps only in-frame clones and is missing some. From that table come the V and J calls and clone size; the DNA was used to work out D and trimming. The sample has around 74,000 clones, about 92% seen once. This CDR3 contains 15 residues. Germline V CDR1 and CDR2: SGHRS, YFSETQ. The V end was cut by 7 bases, the J end by 1 base, with 14 bases between. The data belong to a study of blood T cell repertoires in COVID-19.

Sequences were obtained from peripheral blood. The V and J genes are TRBV5-1 and TRBJ2-2, with a tentative D call TRBD2 (5 bases). The clonotype comes from a woman older than 75 with active or convalescent COVID-19. CDR3 in amino acids: CASRNWTLNTGELFF. The CDR3 DNA reads TGCGCCAGCCGAAATTGGACTCTGAACACCGGGGAGCTGTTTTTT.